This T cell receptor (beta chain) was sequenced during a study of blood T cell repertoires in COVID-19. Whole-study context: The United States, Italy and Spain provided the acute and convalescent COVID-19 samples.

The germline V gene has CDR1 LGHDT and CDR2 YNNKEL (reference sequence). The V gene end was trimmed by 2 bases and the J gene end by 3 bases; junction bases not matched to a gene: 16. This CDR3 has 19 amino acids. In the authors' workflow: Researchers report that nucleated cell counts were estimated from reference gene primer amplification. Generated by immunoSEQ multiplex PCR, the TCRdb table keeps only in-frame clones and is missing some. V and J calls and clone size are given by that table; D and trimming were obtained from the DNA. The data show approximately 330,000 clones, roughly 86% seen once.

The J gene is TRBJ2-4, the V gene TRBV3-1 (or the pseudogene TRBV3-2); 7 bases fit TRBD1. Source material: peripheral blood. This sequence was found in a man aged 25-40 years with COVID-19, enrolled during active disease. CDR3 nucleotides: TGTGCCAGCAGCCAAAGTATGGGGGACAGTCGGTCTATCAAAAACATTCAGTACTTC. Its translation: CASSQSMGDSRSIKNIQYF.